This T cell receptor beta chain was identified during a study of technical replicates of blood from several donors (dated by TCRdb to about 2017). From cysteine to phenylalanine, the CDR3 is 16 amino acids long. Only the CDR3 DNA stays, 48 bases, in frame from base 1. Deletion took 4 bases off V and 0 bases off J, with a span of 13 bases between the germline ends. The germline V gene encodes CDR1 SGHNT and CDR2 YENEEA. The method behind the library was the immunoSEQ multiplex PCR assay. TCRdb took over this immuneACCESS table, retaining in-frame rearrangements with V and J assigned. Such tables are incomplete; in checked studies, under half of the missing clones stem from an unresolved V gene, and the remainder is unexplained. The sample has about 79,000 clones on record, about 90% of them singletons. The ten largest account for about 0.4% of the sample. As regards this clone: Its recognized antigen is unknown. No qualities accompany the bases; no much larger clone lies one base away.

This chain is built from TRBV11-3 and TRBJ2-1; the D gene remains uncertain. The source material was T cells isolated from PBMCs. This TCR came from a human donor in good health. Some clones in this sample may be carry-over from other donors' samples. The DNA sequence is TGTGCCAGCAGCTCCTTCTCGGTGATCTCCTACAATGAGCAGTTCTTC. This codes for CASSSFSVISYNEQFF.